This T cell receptor beta chain was sequenced during a study of CD8 T cells in ankylosing spondylitis. The CDR3 has 18 residues. CDR1 is MGHRA, CDR2 YSYEKL, per germline. The ends lost 0 bases at V and 6 bases at J; junction bases unmatched: 11. TCRdb called the 5' RACE reads again in MiXCR, with one record for every CDR3 protein. Altogether 150,000 to 200,000 distinct CDR3 sequences are present, 10% to 15% being singletons, with the ten largest covering 16%. Material: blood, either unsorted or a sorted T cell fraction (not recorded which). This sequence originates from a male donor with ankylosing spondylitis or in good health (not recorded which). The V call is TRBV4-1, the J call TRBJ2-3; 11 bases are a match to TRBD2. Here the CDR3 reads CASSQERSSGGAGDTQYF. CDR3 bases: TGCGCCAGCAGCCAAGAGCGGAGTAGCGGGGGGGCCGGGGATACGCAGTATTTT.